These T cell receptor beta chains were read from a single sample in a study of identical twins. Via MiXCR, TCRdb re-called the 5' RACE reads, giving one row per CDR3 protein. Among some 440,000 distinct CDR3 sequences listed, approximately 25% were seen once. The sample also formed part of further work on T cells expressing NK-cell markers.

The sequenced sample consisted of CD4+ T cells sorted from blood. These receptors came from a woman aged 18-35 years in good health. Both conserved end residues are part of each CDR3. Fields, in order: D gene, J gene, V gene, clone size, CDR3 protein, CDR3 DNA. The D gene is left open where the match is weak. Clone sizes are given selectively: once, few, many, or a class where the clone is expanded.

TRBD1 | TRBJ1-2 | TRBV7-9 | - | CASSRLVGQGAYGYTF | TGTGCCAGCAGCCGGTTAGTCGGACAGGGGGCTTATGGCTACACCTTC
TRBD1 | TRBJ1-5 | TRBV5-5 | - | CASSRPGTANSNQPQHF | TGTGCCAGCAGCCGGCCCGGGACAGCTAATAGCAATCAGCCCCAGCATTTT
- | TRBJ1-4 | TRBV12-3/TRBV12-4 | few | CASSRLGKLFF | TGTGCCAGCAGTCGACTCGGAAAACTGTTTTTT
- | TRBJ1-4 | TRBV12-3/TRBV12-4 | - | CASSLRGGGKLFF | TGTGCCAGCAGTTTACGAGGGGGGGGAAAACTGTTTTTT
- | TRBJ1-1 | TRBV12-3/TRBV12-4 | few | CASSLIGSGAFF | TGTGCCAGCAGTTTAATTGGCAGCGGAGCTTTCTTT
TRBD1 | TRBJ2-1 | TRBV20-1 | - | CSALASSGTDNNEQFF | TGCAGTGCTTTAGCCAGCAGTGGGACAGATAACAATGAGCAGTTCTTC
TRBD1 | TRBJ1-6 | TRBV6-1 | many | CASSLGQGGSPLHF | TGTGCCAGCAGTCTGGGACAGGGCGGTTCACCCCTCCACTTT
- | TRBJ2-1 | TRBV7-2 | few | CASSATGTLNEQFF | TGTGCCAGCAGCGCAACCGGGACATTGAATGAGCAGTTCTTC
- | TRBJ2-3 | TRBV9 | few | CASSVAGTRYTDTQYF | TGTGCCAGCAGCGTAGCCGGGACTCGTTATACAGATACGCAGTATTTT
- | TRBJ2-7 | TRBV5-6 | - | CASSLKGAGPYEQYF | TGTGCCAGCAGCTTGAAAGGGGCAGGGCCCTACGAGCAGTACTTC
TRBD1 | TRBJ1-2 | TRBV29-1 | - | CSVVRGNYGYTF | TGCAGCGTTGTCAGGGGGAACTATGGCTACACCTTC
- | TRBJ2-7 | TRBV5-1 | few | CASSFGTGTPYEQYF | TGCGCCAGCAGCTTTGGTACTGGGACACCCTACGAGCAGTACTTC
- | TRBJ1-2 | TRBV12-3/TRBV12-4 | few | CASSLKQAGGYTF | TGTGCCAGCAGTCTTAAACAAGCCGGAGGCTACACCTTC
- | TRBJ2-5 | TRBV20-1 | many | CSAVAGGNVLETQYF | TGCAGTGCTGTGGCCGGCGGGAACGTCTTAGAGACCCAGTACTTC
- | TRBJ2-1 | TRBV6-1 | - | CASRPPVGNEQFF | TGTGCCAGCAGGCCCCCCGTGGGCAATGAGCAGTTCTTC
- | TRBJ1-4 | TRBV6-1 | few | CASSRRHVRNEKLFF | TGTGCCAGCAGTCGCCGACACGTTCGTAATGAAAAACTGTTTTTT
- | TRBJ2-1 | TRBV6-5 | - | CASSYRRYNEQFF | TGTGCCAGCAGTTACCGACGTTACAATGAGCAGTTCTTC
TRBD1 | TRBJ2-2 | TRBV25-1 | few | CASSATGWYSGELFF | TGTGCCAGCAGTGCGACAGGGTGGTACAGCGGGGAGCTGTTTTTT
TRBD1 | TRBJ2-7 | TRBV29-1 | - | CSAYRGREQYF | TGCAGCGCCTACAGGGGTCGCGAGCAGTACTTC
- | TRBJ2-2 | TRBV7-9 | many | CASSLDAGNTGELFF | TGTGCCAGCAGCTTAGACGCGGGGAACACCGGGGAGCTGTTTTTT
TRBD2 | TRBJ2-5 | TRBV12-3/TRBV12-4 | - | CASSFSLAGGETQYF | TGTGCCAGCAGTTTTTCGCTAGCGGGGGGGGAGACCCAGTACTTC
- | TRBJ2-7 | TRBV27 | - | CASSSGRRSSYEQYF | TGTGCCAGCAGTTCAGGGAGAAGGAGCTCCTACGAGCAGTACTTC
- | TRBJ1-5 | TRBV28 | few | CASSLMRGEGQPQHF | TGTGCCAGCAGTCTAATGAGGGGTGAGGGACAGCCCCAGCATTTT
- | TRBJ2-3 | TRBV5-1 | few | CASSWASGTDTQYF | TGCGCCAGCAGCTGGGCTAGCGGCACAGATACGCAGTATTTT
- | TRBJ1-1 | TRBV11-2 | - | CASRQQGNTEAFF | TGTGCCAGCAGACAACAGGGAAATACTGAAGCTTTCTTT
TRBD1 | TRBJ1-4 | TRBV5-1 | many | CASSLGTTGRGEKLFF | TGCGCCAGCAGCTTAGGCACGACAGGGCGAGGTGAAAAACTGTTTTTT
TRBD1 | TRBJ1-5 | TRBV12-3/TRBV12-4 | few | CASSLYRDRVQPQHF | TGTGCCAGCAGTTTATACCGGGACAGGGTTCAGCCCCAGCATTTT
TRBD2 | TRBJ2-3 | TRBV5-1 | many | CASSWTSGATDTQYF | TGTGCCAGCAGTTGGACTAGCGGGGCCACAGATACGCAGTATTTT
- | TRBJ2-7 | TRBV20-1 | - | CSARAATEGEQYF | TGCAGTGCTAGAGCCGCAACGGAGGGCGAGCAGTACTTC
- | TRBJ2-7 | TRBV6-1 | - | CASRDPATYEQYF | TGTGCCAGCAGAGATCCCGCGACCTACGAGCAGTACTTC
TRBD2 | TRBJ2-7 | TRBV20-1 | many | CSAARERGPTLYEQYF | TGCAGTGCAGCAAGAGAGCGGGGGCCGACTCTCTACGAGCAGTACTTC